The 10 T cell receptor beta chains reported below all come from one sample, sequenced in a study of a mutant IDH1 vaccine in newly diagnosed glioma. Time point defined: week 47, end of study. Every single dose of the vaccine, 300 ug of mutant IDH1 20-mer peptide, came with topical imiquimod. Assay: immunoSEQ multiplex PCR; the TCRdb copy retains only in-frame clones and omits some. The sample holds approximately 25,000 clones, over 80% seen once. No cognate antigen is known for these TCRs. Material: PBMCs, obtained from a glioma patient whose treatment included an IDH1 peptide vaccine. These receptors came from a man in his forties with glioma. Some clones in this sample may be carry-over from other donors' samples.

The genes are TRBV2 and TRBJ1-5; 7 nucleotides agree with TRBD1. V trimming: 7 bases; J trimming: 3 bases; junction bases outside the gene matches: 3. The CDR3 extends over 13 amino acids. Per germline, CDR1 SNHLY and CDR2 FYNNEI. The CDR3 region is CASTGQDNQPQHF. CDR3 sequence (DNA): TGTGCCAGCACAGGACAGGACAATCAGCCCCAGCATTTT.

The rearrangement links TRBV5-5 to TRBJ2-2, with 9 positions matching TRBD1. Germline CDR1 SGHKS, CDR2 YYEKEE (reference sequence). Germline trimming cut 5 bases from V and 6 bases from J; bases unmatched to any gene: 5. CDR3 size: 14 residues. The CDR3 DNA follows: TGTGCCAGCAGGTGGACAGGGGAATCCGGGGAGCTGTTTTTT. Its translation: CASRWTGESGELFF. Variable domain in full (rest from reference TRBV5-5 and TRBJ2-2): DAGVTQSPTHLIKTRGQQVTLRCSPISGHKSVSWYQQVLGQGPQFIFQYYEKEERGRGNFPDRFSARQFPNYSSELNVNALLLGDSALYLCASRWTGESGELFFGEGSRLTVL.

This chain links TRBV11-1 with TRBJ2-2; D uncertain. Germline CDR1 is SGHAT and CDR2 is FQDESV (reference sequence). The CDR3 sequence is 15 residues long. V lost 1 base to trimming and J lost 6 bases, with 12 bases between them. CDR3 amino acids: CASSLVATSAGELFF. In DNA form, the CDR3 reads TGTGCCAGCAGCTTAGTAGCAACGTCGGCCGGGGAGCTGTTTTTT.

The rearrangement joins TRBV30 to TRBJ2-2; 7 nucleotides agree with TRBD1. CDR3 length equals 15 residues. V lost 1 base, J lost 1 base, and 3 bases stayed unmatched. CDR1 and CDR2 (germline): GTSNPN, SVGIG (reference sequence). The CDR3 region has the DNA TGTGCCTGGAGTGCGACAGGGTTGAACACCGGGGAGCTGTTTTTT. Amino acids: CAWSATGLNTGELFF.

This clone was observed a handful of times. The chain couples TRBV30 to TRBJ1-1; D remains unclear. There are 12 residues in the CDR3. The germline gives CDR1 GTSNPN, CDR2 SVGIG (reference sequence). The germline V and J ends were trimmed by 1 base and 10 bases, with 13 bases remaining between them. In nucleotides, the CDR3 is TGTGCCTGGAGTGCTTCTAGTGGTGGAGCTTTCTTT. This codes for CAWSASSGGAFF.

This clone was observed a single time. The rearrangement links TRBV28 to TRBJ1-1; possibly TRBD1 for D (5 bases). Between the trimmed V and J ends, which lost 5 bases and 6 bases, there was a span of 19 bases. Germline assignment: CDR1 MDHEN and CDR2 SYDVKM. The length of the CDR3 is 15 residues. The CDR3 protein is CASSPQTQGSSEAFF. DNA for the CDR3: TGTGCCAGCAGTCCCCAGACTCAGGGAAGCTCTGAAGCTTTCTTT. Drawing the rest from reference TRBV28 and TRBJ1-1, the complete variable domain is DVKVTQSSRYLVKRTGEKVFLECVQDMDHENMFWYRQDPGLGLRLIYFSYDVKMKEKGDIPEGYSVSREKKERFSLILESASTNQTSMYLCASSPQTQGSSEAFFGQGTRLTVV.

This clone is a singleton in its sample. This chain links TRBV7-8 with TRBJ1-1; unclear D gene. The germline V gene has CDR1 SGHVS and CDR2 FQNEAQ. CDR3 size: 15 residues. V gave up 0 bases and J gave up 0 bases, with 8 bases separating them. CDR3: CASSLAEGMNTEAFF. Here the CDR3 DNA reads TGTGCCAGCAGCTTAGCGGAGGGCATGAACACTGAAGCTTTCTTT.

This clone was counted once. The CDR3 sequence: CASRGPQGAEAFF. The CDR3 DNA reads as TGTGCCAGCAGGGGGCCCCAGGGCGCTGAAGCTTTCTTT. The V call is TRBV27, the J call TRBJ1-1, with D perhaps TRBD1 (5 bases). Germline V gene data show CDR1 as MNHEY and CDR2 as SMNVEV (reference sequence). The length of the CDR3 is 13 residues. Trimming took off 6 bases at V and 6 bases at J, with 14 bases between the two ends.

The chain employs TRBV6-6 and TRBJ1-5; D not resolved. The V gene lost 0 bases and the J gene lost 6 bases, with 12 bases spanning the gap. CDR3 length: 15 amino acids. Germline values: CDR1 MNHNY, CDR2 SVGAGI (reference sequence). DNA for the CDR3: TGTGCCAGCAGTTACTCAATCGGGGAGATTCAGCCCCAGCATTTT. Translating gives CASSYSIGEIQPQHF.

This chain connects TRBV4-2 to TRBJ1-1; TRBD1 is a possible D gene (6 bases). This CDR3 comprises 16 residues. V shed 0 bases and J shed 0 bases, with 11 bases lying between them. Germline V gene data show CDR1 as LGHNA and CDR2 as YNFKEQ. Here the CDR3 DNA reads TGTGCCAGCAGCCAAGAACAGGGATATTTGAACACTGAAGCTTTCTTT. This codes for CASSQEQGYLNTEAFF.